This T cell receptor beta chain comes out of a study of T-cell memory formation after mild COVID-19. Looking at the study overall: TCR clusters mostly belonged to single donors.

TCR alpha and TCR beta cDNA libraries carrying sample barcodes and UMIs were produced by 5'RACE using constant-segment primers. Each CDR3 protein is one row after TCRdb ran MiXCR on the 5' RACE reads. Of 300,000 to 350,000 distinct CDR3 sequences in the sample, about 13% were seen once. On this clonotype itself: Its antigen is unidentified.

Study outcomes and limitations: Contracting CD4+ clones were located mainly in CM and EM, and CD8+ clones in EMRA. Later expanders leaned toward CD4+, whereas clones contracting from day 15 to 85 were balanced CD4/CD8.

Sequences were obtained from PBMCs or a T cell subset sorted from them (not recorded which). The TCR originated in a man aged 18 to 30 who had mild COVID-19 (a few samples of this study predate the infection). Cell type and time point are not known.

The CDR3 DNA sequence: TGTGCCAGCAGCCCGACAGAGACCTCCTACAATGAGCAGTTCTTC. It yields the protein CASSPTETSYNEQFF. The chain recombines TRBV4-2 with TRBJ2-1, with D perhaps matching TRBD1 (5 bases). V was clipped by 4 bases and J by 0 bases, with 10 bases between them. CDR1 LGHNA and CDR2 YNFKEQ come from the germline V gene. This CDR3 is built from 15 residues.